The source of this T cell receptor beta chain is a study of cytomegalovirus exposure and HLA in healthy donors. General observations from the study: CMV antigen specificity of a few CMV-associated chains was confirmed in vitro.

Libraries were prepared by immunoSEQ multiplex PCR; TCRdb keeps only in-frame clonotypes and omits some of them. The table includes some 170,000 clones, roughly 80% detected once. Separate from the approximately 720-subject first cohort was the approximately 110-subject validation cohort, to which the donors belonged. A word on this clone: As yet, its antigen is unknown.

Germline V gene sequence: CDR1 MNHEY, CDR2 SMNVEV (reference sequence). This CDR3 has 13 amino acids. With 8 bases removed from V and 4 bases from J, the gap between germline ends came to 15 bases. Sample: PBMCs. The receptor was isolated from a man in his thirties or forties in good health and CMV-seropositive. The V gene is TRBV27, the J gene TRBJ2-7; possible D gene TRBD2, 5 bases. The CDR3 here is CASAPGGLYEQYF. The CDR3, as DNA: TGTGCCAGCGCCCCCGGAGGTTTGTACGAGCAGTACTTC.